This TCR beta chain was captured by sequencing in a study of human T cells and chemical hapten exposure. Whole-study context: Throughout a study of 20 to 25 weeks, patients underwent weekly scalp administration of diphenylcyclopropenone doses. Patch tests put 0.01% DPC on the upper back, and the results were checked at 6 days. The patients, most of them female, presented with alopecia areata, totalis or universalis.

The CDR3 spans 13 residues. Per the germline V gene, CDR1 is MNHNY and CDR2 is SVGAGI (reference sequence). V lost 4 bases, J lost 5 bases, and 9 bases lay in between. TCRdb reprocessed the RACE reads with MiXCR, giving one entry per CDR3 protein. The sample contains about 340,000 distinct CDR3 sequences, around 7% of which appear only once. As for time point: patch test 1, 2 weeks after DPC sensitization. Treatment here: therapeutic diphenylcyclopropenone sensitization with weekly scalp DPC. Findings and limits, study-wide: Alopecia in the donors means their immune response may deviate from healthy people's.

This clonotype came up a few times. The antigen is not known. The clonotype comes from a woman younger than 30 with alopecia areata. Some clones in this sample may be carry-over from other donors' samples. The sequenced sample was whole blood, obtained in connection with sensitization to the hapten diphenylcyclopropenone (DPC). The chain has TRBV6-6 and TRBJ1-5; a possible D gene is TRBD1 (6 bases). The CDR3 sequence is CASSSDSYQPQHF. The DNA for the CDR3 is TGTGCCAGCAGTTCGGACAGTTATCAGCCCCAGCATTTT.